These 6 T cell receptor beta chains originate from one sample sequenced in a study of cytomegalovirus exposure and HLA in healthy donors. PCR employed 60 Vbeta and 13 Jbeta primers. The protocol was immunoSEQ multiplex PCR, while the TCRdb copy is restricted to in-frame clones and leaves out a portion. In the table there are 70,000 to 80,000 clones, roughly 82% of which are singletons. The sample taken for sequencing was PBMCs. The origin of the receptors is a man between 18 and 35 years old in good health and CMV-seronegative.

The V call is TRBV5-4, the J call TRBJ2-5; 9 bases align to TRBD2. Germline V CDR1 and CDR2: SGHNT, YYREEE (reference sequence). There are 17 residues in the CDR3. Trimming at V came to 1 base and at J to 3 bases, leaving 10 bases not matched to a gene. The CDR3 DNA follows: TGTGCCAGCAGCTTGACGGGCGGGGGGGCTTCTGAAGAGACCCAGTACTTC. As protein: CASSLTGGGASEETQYF.

This clone turned up a few times. At one end the junction does not follow the germline gene, possibly because of a read error. The chain combines TRBV7-2 with TRBJ2-7, with no clear D. This CDR3 region has 12 residues. Germline values: CDR1 SGHTA, CDR2 FQGNSA. Written as DNA, the CDR3 is TGTGCCAGCAGCCTCACGGGTTACGAGCAGTGCTTC. This translates into CASSLTGYEQCF.

V gene TRBV10-3 combines with J gene TRBJ2-2, with 9 nucleotides matching TRBD2. V trimming: 8 bases; J trimming: 3 bases; junction bases outside the gene matches: 7. The CDR3 runs 15 residues. Per the germline V gene, CDR1 is ENHRY and CDR2 is SYGVKD. The CDR3 here is CAIQGGGAYTGELFF. The CDR3, as DNA: TGTGCCATCCAAGGCGGGGGGGCCTACACCGGGGAGCTGTTTTTT.

The chain joins TRBV7-8 to TRBJ2-5; 9 bases agree with TRBD2. This CDR3 has 14 amino acids. V lost 7 bases to trimming and J lost 2 bases; unmatched junction nucleotides: 5. Per the germline V gene, CDR1 is SGHVS and CDR2 is FQNEAQ. CDR3 sequence reads: CASTGGLAQETQYF. CDR3 in DNA: TGTGCCAGCACTGGGGGACTAGCTCAAGAGACCCAGTACTTC.

The chain recombines TRBV5-5 with TRBJ2-1; 11 nucleotides line up with TRBD2. Trimming took 5 bases from V and 6 from J; bases not matched to a gene: 10. Germline V CDR1 and CDR2: SGHKS, YYEKEE (reference sequence). The CDR3 has 16 residues. CDR3 coding DNA: TGTGCCAGCAGTTTGTACACTAGCGGGAGAGGCAATGAGCAGTTCTTC. Protein sequence: CASSLYTSGRGNEQFF.

The chain is built from TRBV5-1 and TRBJ2-7, with TRBD2 identical over 10 bases. From germline, CDR1 is SGHRS and CDR2 YFSETQ. This CDR3 region has 15 residues. The ends lost 5 bases at V and 3 bases at J; junction bases unmatched: 8. CDR3 nucleotides: TGCGCCAGCAGAACCGGCGGACTAGCGGACTACGAGCAGTACTTC. Its translation is CASRTGGLADYEQYF.